A selection of T cell receptor beta chains follows, all from one sample in a study of T cell responses to AZD1222 COVID-19 vaccine. Produced via immunoSEQ multiplex PCR; TCRdb's table is partial and in-frame only. The repertoire has about 150,000 clones, about 85% of them found once; the top ten carry about 7%. The input for sequencing was peripheral blood, taken after recovery from COVID-19. Receptors were obtained from an adult who had recovered from COVID-19. Both conserved end residues are part of each CDR3.

j_call: TRBJ2-7
v_call: TRBV5-6
cdr3_aa: CASTSRGVGSDYEQYF

j_call: TRBJ1-1
v_call: TRBV7-9
cdr3_aa: CASSFGGGDEAFF

j_call: TRBJ1-1
v_call: TRBV12-3/TRBV12-4
cdr3_aa: CASSLIDKAEAFF

j_call: TRBJ1-6
v_call: TRBV25-1
cdr3_aa: CASSWTGDSPLHF

j_call: TRBJ1-1
v_call: TRBV7-2
cdr3_aa: CASKQGSEAFF

j_call: TRBJ2-7
v_call: TRBV5-8
cdr3_aa: CASSRQGQGPYEQYF

j_call: TRBJ2-7
v_call: TRBV10-2
cdr3_aa: CASKQGAYEQYF

j_call: TRBJ1-4
v_call: TRBV28
cdr3_aa: CASSFGNEKLFF

j_call: TRBJ2-3
v_call: TRBV5-4
cdr3_aa: CASRALPTDTQYF

j_call: TRBJ1-4
v_call: TRBV14
cdr3_aa: CASSRLGQGFAKLFF

j_call: TRBJ2-7
v_call: TRBV2
cdr3_aa: CASSPQGVYEQYF

j_call: TRBJ2-6
v_call: TRBV7-8
cdr3_aa: CASSPRQGGLPGANVLTF

j_call: TRBJ2-7
v_call: TRBV6-4
cdr3_aa: CASRHRGSEQYF

j_call: TRBJ1-2
v_call: TRBV6-2/TRBV6-3
cdr3_aa: CASSYQGGQYGYTF

j_call: TRBJ2-5
v_call: TRBV2
cdr3_aa: CASTLLPGETQYF

j_call: TRBJ2-3
v_call: TRBV9
cdr3_aa: CASSGGGQVDTQYF

j_call: TRBJ2-7
v_call: TRBV2
cdr3_aa: CASSGTGYTYEQYF

j_call: TRBJ2-1
v_call: TRBV2
cdr3_aa: CASTWTGGGNEQFF

j_call: TRBJ2-7
v_call: TRBV7-9
cdr3_aa: CASSLGVNEQYF

j_call: TRBJ2-2
v_call: TRBV7-8
cdr3_aa: CASSLMGTGELFF

j_call: TRBJ1-2
v_call: TRBV5-1
cdr3_aa: CASSLRGELYGYTF

j_call: TRBJ2-7
v_call: TRBV4-2
cdr3_aa: CASSQASGTGSYEQYF

j_call: TRBJ1-4
v_call: TRBV6-1
cdr3_aa: CASSEMRTGEREKLFF

j_call: TRBJ2-1
v_call: TRBV5-1
cdr3_aa: CASSLGGPLSNEQFF

j_call: TRBJ2-3
v_call: TRBV7-6
cdr3_aa: CASSLVASGGRSSTDTQYF

j_call: TRBJ2-5
v_call: TRBV28
cdr3_aa: CASSEDDRAQYF

j_call: TRBJ2-1
v_call: TRBV18
cdr3_aa: CASSLQTLYNEQFF

j_call: TRBJ2-6
v_call: TRBV10-2
cdr3_aa: CASSETTGQGSSGANVLTF

j_call: TRBJ1-3
v_call: TRBV18
cdr3_aa: CASSPIVQGAPNLSGNTIYF

j_call: TRBJ2-7
v_call: TRBV28
cdr3_aa: CASRKYEQYF

j_call: TRBJ1-1
v_call: TRBV21-1
cdr3_aa: CASSTWDREGVAEAFF

j_call: TRBJ2-5
v_call: TRBV7-2
cdr3_aa: CASSSGEIPGGAKTQYF

j_call: TRBJ2-3
v_call: TRBV7-2
cdr3_aa: CASSYHVDTQYF

j_call: TRBJ2-1
v_call: TRBV11-2
cdr3_aa: CASSPSIEQFF

j_call: TRBJ2-5
v_call: TRBV24-1
cdr3_aa: CATSRRGGLGETQYF

j_call: TRBJ1-5
v_call: TRBV9
cdr3_aa: CASSRTLRGAEEPQHF

j_call: TRBJ1-4
v_call: TRBV7-9
cdr3_aa: CASSPIGSREKLFF

j_call: TRBJ1-6
v_call: TRBV7-6
cdr3_aa: CASSLASGSHSPLHF

j_call: TRBJ2-7
v_call: TRBV28
cdr3_aa: CASSLKTGEAYEQYF

j_call: TRBJ1-4
v_call: TRBV21-1
cdr3_aa: CASTPSDRGMTNEKLFF

j_call: TRBJ2-1
v_call: TRBV6-5
cdr3_aa: CASSYGTGSNEQFF

j_call: TRBJ1-3
v_call: TRBV27
cdr3_aa: CASSLVDGNTIYF

j_call: TRBJ1-1
v_call: TRBV3-1/TRBV3-2
cdr3_aa: CASSLYESEAFF

j_call: TRBJ2-7
v_call: TRBV27
cdr3_aa: CASSSGPGSSYEQYF

j_call: TRBJ1-6
v_call: TRBV5-4
cdr3_aa: CASSNVLGTNSPLHF

j_call: TRBJ2-1
v_call: TRBV18
cdr3_aa: CASSPKTSGGPSGNEQFF

j_call: TRBJ1-1
v_call: TRBV4-2
cdr3_aa: CASSHVYDTEAFF

j_call: TRBJ2-3
v_call: TRBV10-3
cdr3_aa: CAISGTDTQYF

j_call: TRBJ2-2
v_call: TRBV9
cdr3_aa: CASSLKGQNTGELFF

j_call: TRBJ1-2
v_call: TRBV28
cdr3_aa: CASEGALSYGYTF

j_call: TRBJ2-4
v_call: TRBV5-1
cdr3_aa: CASSLGAGSDIQYF

j_call: TRBJ2-5
v_call: TRBV19
cdr3_aa: CASGGGFQETQYF

j_call: TRBJ1-1
v_call: TRBV7-2
cdr3_aa: CASSLALGGSSEAFF

j_call: TRBJ1-5
v_call: TRBV3-1/TRBV3-2
cdr3_aa: CASSQFTNQPQHF

j_call: TRBJ1-1
v_call: TRBV11-3
cdr3_aa: CASSYRWPNTEAFF

j_call: TRBJ2-3
v_call: TRBV5-4
cdr3_aa: CASSLGLAGGYTDTQYF

j_call: TRBJ1-1
v_call: TRBV20-1
cdr3_aa: CSASRDRSTEAFF